The source of this T cell receptor (beta chain) is a study of CD8 T cells in ankylosing spondylitis. Study results and caveats: Ankylosing spondylitis blood appeared to be characterized by a TCR beta motif of eight highly homologous variants.

TCRdb re-derived calls from the 5' RACE reads in MiXCR, one entry per CDR3 protein. The data contain about 130,000 distinct CDR3 sequences, about 10% of them seen just once; the ten biggest clones take up around 4.3%. This clonotype was counted at least ten times. Its antigen remains unknown. This CDR3 region has 17 residues. The V end was cut by 1 base, the J end by 5 bases, with 17 bases between. CDR1 is LNHNV, CDR2 YYDKDF, per germline (reference sequence). The sequenced material came from blood, either unsorted or a sorted T cell fraction (not recorded which). V and J are TRBV15 and TRBJ2-2; D might be TRBD1 or TRBD2, each matching 5 bases. This TCR derives from a female donor with ankylosing spondylitis or in good health (not recorded which). The CDR3, as DNA: TGTGCCACCAGCAGAGGCAGTGGGGGAAGTCGGACCGGGGAGCTGTTTTTT. Amino acids: CATSRGSGGSRTGELFF.